Given below is one T cell receptor (beta chain) in context. Germline V CDR1 and CDR2: SNHLY, FYNNEI. The CDR3 has 13 residues. V was trimmed by 6 bases and J by 6 bases, leaving 12 bases between them. This specimen belongs to a study of blood T cell repertoires in COVID-19. The wider study: The United States, Italy and Spain were the sources of the acute and convalescent COVID-19 samples. T cells, B-cell-depleted T cells, or PBMCs supplied cDNA or gDNA.

In the authors' workflow: Reference gene primer amplification gave nucleated cell count estimates. Only in-frame clones appear in the TCRdb table, and some are missing; sequencing was by immunoSEQ multiplex PCR. That table furnishes V, J and clone size, whereas the DNA furnished D and trimming. The sample records approximately 100,000 clones, 87% being singletons. This receptor was identified in a man aged 45-65 years with acute or convalescent COVID-19. Sequenced: peripheral blood. The rearrangement links TRBV2 to TRBJ2-1; unclear D gene. In DNA form, the CDR3 reads TGTGCCAGCAGGCGAACTCTTTCCAATGAGCAGTTCTTC. Translation gives CASRRTLSNEQFF. Full variable domain (remainder filled in from reference TRBV2 and TRBJ2-1): EPEVTQTPSHQVTQMGQEVILRCVPISNHLYFYWYRQILGQKVEFLVSFYNNEISEKSEIFDDQFSVERPDGSNFTLKIRSTKLEDSAMYFCASRRTLSNEQFFGPGTRLTVL.